The following is a TCR beta chain sequence with its context. The CDR3 extends over 15 amino acids. The germline V gene has CDR1 LGHDT and CDR2 YNNKEL (reference sequence). The source of the sample is a study of monozygotic twins with inflammatory bowel disease. TCRdb reprocessed the 5' RACE reads, keeping one entry per CDR3 protein, no DNA. Its table records 400,000 to 500,000 distinct CDR3 sequences. The rearrangement joins TRBV3-1 to TRBJ1-2; the TRBD1 assignment by TCRdb is unverifiable without DNA. The sample was blood. This clonotype was obtained from a human donor with ulcerative colitis or Crohn's disease, or a healthy co-twin of an affected twin (not recorded which). Here the CDR3 reads CASSQSAGVWYGYTF.